This paragraph covers one T cell receptor (beta chain) sequence. This sample was included in a study of blood T cell repertoires in COVID-19. Study-wide context: The United States, Italy and Spain were the sources of the acute and convalescent COVID-19 samples. T cells, B-cell-depleted T cells, or PBMCs supplied cDNA or gDNA.

Source study methods: Using reference gene primer amplification, nucleated cell counts were estimated. Here immunoSEQ multiplex PCR was the method, and the copy in TCRdb shows in-frame clones only, minus some. That table furnishes V, J and clone size, whereas the DNA furnished D and trimming. The sample yields 250,000 to 350,000 clones, almost 90% seen once. V was trimmed by 0 bases and J by 4 bases, leaving 6 bases between them. Looked up from germline, CDR1 is LGHNA and CDR2 is YSLEER. This CDR3 has 14 amino acids. Enrollment of patients from Seattle took place during active infection, with longitudinal follow-up.

This chain uses TRBV4-3 with TRBJ2-2; D gene ambiguous. This sequence was found in a woman aged 25-40 years with COVID-19, enrolled during active disease. Sequenced material: peripheral blood. The CDR3 DNA sequence: TGCGCCAGCAGCCAAGATAGTTCCACCGGGGAGCTGTTTTTT. Amino acid sequence: CASSQDSSTGELFF.